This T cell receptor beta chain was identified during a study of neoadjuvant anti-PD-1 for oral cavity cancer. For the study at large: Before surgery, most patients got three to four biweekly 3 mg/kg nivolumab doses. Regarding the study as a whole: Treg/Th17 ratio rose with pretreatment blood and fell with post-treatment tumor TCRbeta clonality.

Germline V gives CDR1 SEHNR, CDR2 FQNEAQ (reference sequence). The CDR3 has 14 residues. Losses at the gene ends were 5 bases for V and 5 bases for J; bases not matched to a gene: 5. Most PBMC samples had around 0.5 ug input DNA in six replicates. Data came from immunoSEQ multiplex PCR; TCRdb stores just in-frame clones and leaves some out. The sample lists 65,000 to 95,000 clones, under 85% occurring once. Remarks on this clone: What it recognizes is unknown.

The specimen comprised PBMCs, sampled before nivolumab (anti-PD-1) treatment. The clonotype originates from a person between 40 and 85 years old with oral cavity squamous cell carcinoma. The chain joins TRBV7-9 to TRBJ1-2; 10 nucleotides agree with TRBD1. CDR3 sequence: CASSPGDRGYGYTF. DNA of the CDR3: TGTGCCAGCAGCCCAGGGGACAGGGGATATGGCTACACCTTC.